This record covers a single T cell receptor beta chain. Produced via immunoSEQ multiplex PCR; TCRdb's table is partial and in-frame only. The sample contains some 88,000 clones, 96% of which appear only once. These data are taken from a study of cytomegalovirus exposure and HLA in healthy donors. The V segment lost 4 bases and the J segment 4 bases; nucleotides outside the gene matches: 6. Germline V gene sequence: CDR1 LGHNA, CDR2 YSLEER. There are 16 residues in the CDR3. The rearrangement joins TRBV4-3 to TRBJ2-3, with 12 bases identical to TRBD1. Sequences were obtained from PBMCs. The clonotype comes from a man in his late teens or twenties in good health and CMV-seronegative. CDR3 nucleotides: TGCGCCAGCAGCCCCTCCGGGACAGGGGGCGCAGATACGCAGTATTTT. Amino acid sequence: CASSPSGTGGADTQYF.